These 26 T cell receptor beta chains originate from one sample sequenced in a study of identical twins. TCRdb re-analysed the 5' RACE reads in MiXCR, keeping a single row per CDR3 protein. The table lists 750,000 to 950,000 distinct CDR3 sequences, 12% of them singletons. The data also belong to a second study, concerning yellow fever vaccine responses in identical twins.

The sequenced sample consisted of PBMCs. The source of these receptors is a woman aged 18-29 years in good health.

CDR3 loop: CASSRIGEETQYF. CDR3 coding DNA: TGTGCCAGCAGCCGGATAGGGGAAGAGACCCAGTACTTC. This chain uses TRBV5-6 with TRBJ2-5; D perhaps matches TRBD1 (5 bases). This CDR3 has 13 residues. Deletions cut 4 bases from V and 3 bases from J, with 10 bases between. The germline V gene encodes CDR1 SGHDT and CDR2 YYEEEE.

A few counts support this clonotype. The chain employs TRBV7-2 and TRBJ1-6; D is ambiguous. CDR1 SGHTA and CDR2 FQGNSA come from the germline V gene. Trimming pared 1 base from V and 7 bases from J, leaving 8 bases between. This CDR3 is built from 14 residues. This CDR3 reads CASSLEAENSPLHF. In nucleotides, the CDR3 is TGTGCCAGCAGCTTAGAGGCGGAGAATTCACCCCTCCACTTT.

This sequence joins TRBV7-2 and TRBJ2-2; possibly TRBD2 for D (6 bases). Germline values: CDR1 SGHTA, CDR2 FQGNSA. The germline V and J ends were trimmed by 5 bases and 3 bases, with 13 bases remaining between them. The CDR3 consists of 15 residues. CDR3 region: CASSGGTPYTGELFF. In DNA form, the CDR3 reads TGTGCCAGCAGCGGCGGGACTCCATACACCGGGGAGCTGTTTTTT.

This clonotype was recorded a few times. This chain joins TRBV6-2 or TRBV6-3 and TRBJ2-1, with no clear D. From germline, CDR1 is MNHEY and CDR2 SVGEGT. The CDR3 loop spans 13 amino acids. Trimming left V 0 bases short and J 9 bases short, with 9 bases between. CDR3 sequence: CASSYSLVTEQFF. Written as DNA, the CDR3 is TGTGCCAGCAGTTACTCGTTAGTGACTGAGCAGTTCTTC.

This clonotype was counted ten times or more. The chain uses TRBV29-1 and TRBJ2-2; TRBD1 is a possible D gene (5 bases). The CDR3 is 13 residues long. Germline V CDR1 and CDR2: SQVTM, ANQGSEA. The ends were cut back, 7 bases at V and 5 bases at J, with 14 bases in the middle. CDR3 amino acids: CSAPLKGTGELFF. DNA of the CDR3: TGCAGCGCCCCGCTCAAGGGGACCGGGGAGCTGTTTTTT.

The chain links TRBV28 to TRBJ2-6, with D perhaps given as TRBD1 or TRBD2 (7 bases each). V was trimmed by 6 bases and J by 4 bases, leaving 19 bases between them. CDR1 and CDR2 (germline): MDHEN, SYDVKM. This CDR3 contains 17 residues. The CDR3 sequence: CASSRGETGVGANVLTF. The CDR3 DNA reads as TGTGCCAGCAGCCGGGGGGAAACAGGGGTCGGGGCCAACGTCCTGACTTTC.

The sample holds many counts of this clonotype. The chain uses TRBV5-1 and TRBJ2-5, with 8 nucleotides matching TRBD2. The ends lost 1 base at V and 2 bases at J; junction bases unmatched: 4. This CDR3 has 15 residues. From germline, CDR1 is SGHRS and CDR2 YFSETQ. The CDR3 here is CASSLTGGRQETQYF. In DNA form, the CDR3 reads TGCGCCAGCAGCTTGACGGGAGGGCGGCAAGAGACCCAGTACTTC.

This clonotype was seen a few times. The CDR3 sequence is CASSVNHNQPQHF. The DNA for the CDR3 is TGTGCCAGCAGCGTAAATCACAATCAGCCCCAGCATTTT. V gene TRBV9 combines with J gene TRBJ1-5; D not resolved. Germline V lookup: CDR1 SGDLS, CDR2 YYNGEE. This CDR3 region has 13 residues. Deletions cut 1 base from V and 3 bases from J, with 5 bases between.

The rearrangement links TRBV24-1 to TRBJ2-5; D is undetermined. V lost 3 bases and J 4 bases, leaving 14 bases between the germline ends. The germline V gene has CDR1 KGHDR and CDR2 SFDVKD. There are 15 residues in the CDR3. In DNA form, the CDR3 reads TGTGCCACCAGTGATCCACGGTTCGTTGGAGAGACCCAGTACTTC. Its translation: CATSDPRFVGETQYF.

The CDR3 spells CASSPVGQVQFF. As DNA, the CDR3 is TGTGCCAGCAGCCCCGTAGGTCAGGTGCAGTTCTTC. The chain couples TRBV12-3 or TRBV12-4 to TRBJ2-1; D not certain. Trimming cost V 6 bases and J 12 bases, with 15 bases left between them. The CDR3 contains 12 residues.

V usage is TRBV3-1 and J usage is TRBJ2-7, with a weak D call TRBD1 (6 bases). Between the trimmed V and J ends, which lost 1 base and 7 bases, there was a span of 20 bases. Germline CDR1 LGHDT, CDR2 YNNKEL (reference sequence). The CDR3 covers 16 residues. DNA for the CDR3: TGTGCCAGCAGCCAAGCCGCCGGGACACTGGTCCTGGAGCAGTACTTC. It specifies CASSQAAGTLVLEQYF.

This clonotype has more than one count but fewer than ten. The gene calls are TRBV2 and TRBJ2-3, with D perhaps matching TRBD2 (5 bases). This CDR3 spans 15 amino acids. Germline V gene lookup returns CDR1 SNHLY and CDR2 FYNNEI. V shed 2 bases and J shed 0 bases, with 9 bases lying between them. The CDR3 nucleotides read TGTGCCAGCAGTGAATACCAGCGGAGCACAGATACGCAGTATTTT. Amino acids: CASSEYQRSTDTQYF.

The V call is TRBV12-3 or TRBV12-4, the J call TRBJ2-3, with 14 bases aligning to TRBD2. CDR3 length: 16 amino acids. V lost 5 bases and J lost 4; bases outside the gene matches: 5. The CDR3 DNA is TGTGCCAGCAGTCACAAGGGACTAGCGGGAGCAGATACGCAGTATTTT. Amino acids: CASSHKGLAGADTQYF.

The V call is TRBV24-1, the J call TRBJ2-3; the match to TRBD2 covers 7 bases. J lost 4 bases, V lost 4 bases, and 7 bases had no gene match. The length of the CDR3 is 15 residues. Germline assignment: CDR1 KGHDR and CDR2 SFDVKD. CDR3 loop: CATSDSGLVPDTQYF. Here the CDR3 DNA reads TGTGCCACCAGTGACTCAGGACTAGTCCCAGATACGCAGTATTTT.

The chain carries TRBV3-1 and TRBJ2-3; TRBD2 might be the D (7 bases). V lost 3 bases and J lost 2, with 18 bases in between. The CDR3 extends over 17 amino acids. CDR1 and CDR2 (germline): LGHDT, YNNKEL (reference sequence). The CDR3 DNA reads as TGTGCCAGCAGCCAGGGGGCGGGAGTCCTGACCACAGATACGCAGTATTTT. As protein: CASSQGAGVLTTDTQYF.

The CDR3 coding sequence is TGTGCCAGCCAGGGACTGAATAAAAACATTCAGTACTTC. It yields the protein CASQGLNKNIQYF. This chain links TRBV12-3 or TRBV12-4 with TRBJ2-4; maybe TRBD2 (6 bases). The CDR3 covers 13 residues. V shed 8 bases and J shed 4 bases, with 12 bases lying between them.

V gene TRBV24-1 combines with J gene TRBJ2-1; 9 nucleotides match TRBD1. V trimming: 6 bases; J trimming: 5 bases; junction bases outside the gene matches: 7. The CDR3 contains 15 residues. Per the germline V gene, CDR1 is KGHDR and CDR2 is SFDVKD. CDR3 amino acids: CATSPVGQGNNEQFF. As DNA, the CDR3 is TGTGCCACCAGTCCCGTGGGACAGGGAAACAATGAGCAGTTCTTC.

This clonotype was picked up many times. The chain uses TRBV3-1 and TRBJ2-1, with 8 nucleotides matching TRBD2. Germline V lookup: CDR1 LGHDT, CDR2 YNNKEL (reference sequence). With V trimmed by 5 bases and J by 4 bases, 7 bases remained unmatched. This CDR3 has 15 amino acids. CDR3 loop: CASSDGGAVYNEQFF. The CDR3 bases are TGTGCCAGCAGCGACGGGGGGGCCGTTTACAATGAGCAGTTCTTC.

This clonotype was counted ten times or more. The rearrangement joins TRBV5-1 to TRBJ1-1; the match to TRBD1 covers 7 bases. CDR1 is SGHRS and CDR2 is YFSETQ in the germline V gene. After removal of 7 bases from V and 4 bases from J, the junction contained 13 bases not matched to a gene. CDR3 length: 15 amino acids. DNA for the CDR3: TGCGCCAGCGGAAACGGACAGGCCAGGGGCACTGAAGCTTTCTTT. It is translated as CASGNGQARGTEAFF.

The CDR3 nucleotides read TGTGCCAGCAGTGATGGTCAAGGCGGGGGGCCCGCCTACAATGAGCAGTTCTTC. It yields the protein CASSDGQGGGPAYNEQFF. The chain recombines TRBV2 with TRBJ2-1, with 8 bases identical to TRBD2. With V trimmed by 3 bases and J by 2 bases, 12 bases remained unmatched. CDR3 length: 18 residues. Germline V gene lookup returns CDR1 SNHLY and CDR2 FYNNEI.

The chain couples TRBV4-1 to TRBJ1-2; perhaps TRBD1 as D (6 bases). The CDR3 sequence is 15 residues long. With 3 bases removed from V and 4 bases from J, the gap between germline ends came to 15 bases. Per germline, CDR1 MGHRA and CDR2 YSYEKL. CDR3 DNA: TGCGCCAGCAGCCAGGCAACAGGGAATTCCTATGGCTACACCTTC. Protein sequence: CASSQATGNSYGYTF.

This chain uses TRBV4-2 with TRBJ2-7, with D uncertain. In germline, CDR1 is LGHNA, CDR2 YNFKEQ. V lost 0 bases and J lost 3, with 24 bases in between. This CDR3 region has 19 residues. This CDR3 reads CASSQDFDPGEPGVYEQYF. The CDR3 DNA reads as TGTGCCAGCAGCCAAGATTTCGACCCCGGTGAGCCAGGAGTCTACGAGCAGTACTTC.

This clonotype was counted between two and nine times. The CDR3 region has the DNA TGTGCCAGCAGTTGGGTCTACACCGGGGAGCTGTTTTTT. Its translation: CASSWVYTGELFF. The genes are TRBV12-3 or TRBV12-4 and TRBJ2-2; no clear D gene. V lost 4 bases, J lost 3 bases, and 6 bases lay in between. CDR3 size: 13 residues.

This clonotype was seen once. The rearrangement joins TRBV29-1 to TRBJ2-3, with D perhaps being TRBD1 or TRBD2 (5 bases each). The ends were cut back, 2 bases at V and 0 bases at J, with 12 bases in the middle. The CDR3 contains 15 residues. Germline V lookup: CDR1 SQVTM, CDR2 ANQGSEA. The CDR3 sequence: CSVERGQGSTDTQYF. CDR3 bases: TGCAGCGTTGAACGGGGTCAGGGAAGCACAGATACGCAGTATTTT.

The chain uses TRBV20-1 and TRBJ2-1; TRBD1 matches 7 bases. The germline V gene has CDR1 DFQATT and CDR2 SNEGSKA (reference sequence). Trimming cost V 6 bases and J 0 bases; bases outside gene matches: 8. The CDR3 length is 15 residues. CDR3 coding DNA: TGCAGTGCCAGCACAGGGGTGAACTCCTACAATGAGCAGTTCTTC. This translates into CSASTGVNSYNEQFF.

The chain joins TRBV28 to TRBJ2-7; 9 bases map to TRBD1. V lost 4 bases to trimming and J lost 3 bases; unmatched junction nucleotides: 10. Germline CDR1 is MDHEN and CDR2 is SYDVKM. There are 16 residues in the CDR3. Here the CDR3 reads CASSSHRTGEGYEQYV. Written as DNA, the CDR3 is TGTGCCAGCAGTTCCCACAGGACAGGGGAAGGCTACGAGCAGTACGTC.